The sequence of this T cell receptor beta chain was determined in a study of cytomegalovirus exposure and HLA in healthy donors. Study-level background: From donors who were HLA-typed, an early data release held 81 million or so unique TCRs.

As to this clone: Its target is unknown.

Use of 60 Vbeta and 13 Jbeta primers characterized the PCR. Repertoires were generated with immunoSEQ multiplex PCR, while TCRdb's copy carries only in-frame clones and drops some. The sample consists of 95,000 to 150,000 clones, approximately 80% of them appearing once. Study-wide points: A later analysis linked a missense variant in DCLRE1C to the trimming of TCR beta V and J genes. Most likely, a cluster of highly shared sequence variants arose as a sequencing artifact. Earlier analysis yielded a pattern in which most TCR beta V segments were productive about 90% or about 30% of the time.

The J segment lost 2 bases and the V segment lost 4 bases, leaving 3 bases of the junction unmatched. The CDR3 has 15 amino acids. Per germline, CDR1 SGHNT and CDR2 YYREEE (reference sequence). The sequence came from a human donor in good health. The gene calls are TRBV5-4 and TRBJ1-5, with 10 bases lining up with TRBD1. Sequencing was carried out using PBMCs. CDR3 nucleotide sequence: TGTGCCAGCAGCCCCGGGACAGGGGGCAATCAGCCCCAGCATTTT. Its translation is CASSPGTGGNQPQHF. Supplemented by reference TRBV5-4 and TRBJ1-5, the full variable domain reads ETGVTQSPTHLIKTRGQQVTLRCSSQSGHNTVSWYQQALGQGPQFIFQYYREEENGRGNFPPRFSGLQFPNYSSELNVNALELDDSALYLCASSPGTGGNQPQHFGDGTRLSIL.